This T cell receptor (beta chain) originates from a study of blood T cell repertoires in COVID-19. Germline assignment: CDR1 SGDLS and CDR2 YYNGEE. The V and J ends lost 0 bases and 3 bases, in that order; junction bases with no gene match: 2. The CDR3 covers 14 residues. Libraries were prepared by immunoSEQ multiplex PCR; TCRdb keeps only in-frame clonotypes and omits some of them. In the table there are around 160,000 clones, just under 85% of which are singletons. The chain carries TRBV9 and TRBJ1-2; 7 positions match TRBD1. The sequence derives from a woman aged 35 to 49 with active or convalescent COVID-19. Sequences were obtained from peripheral blood. The CDR3 loop reads CASSVGTGDYGYTF. For the CDR3, the DNA is TGTGCCAGCAGCGTAGGAACAGGGGACTATGGCTACACCTTC.